This TCR beta chain was identified during a study of T cells expressing NK-cell markers. Study background: Seven of the eight sequenced donors were HCMV-seropositive; one was seronegative. Study-wide points: These clonotypes also led the CD3+CD56-NKG2C+ fraction in a handful of donors. Dominant NKG2C+ clonotypes accounted for roughly 1.0-7.0% of CD8+ T cells in more than five donors.

Points on this clonotype: What it binds is unknown.

The length of the CDR3 is 12 residues. Germline V lookup: CDR1 SGHDT, CDR2 YYEEEE. The authors made TCR beta cDNA libraries by 5'RACE template switching. This switching added a universal primer site and UMIs. TCRdb re-called the 5' RACE reads and shows each CDR3 protein once, DNA omitted. The repertoire table contains 250,000 to 300,000 distinct CDR3 sequences. Input material: blood T cells: a sorted CD56 or NKG2C T cell subset, CD4+ or CD8+ T cells, or bulk PBMC T cells (not recorded which). V is TRBV5-6 and J is TRBJ1-2. This TCR was sampled from a man in his late teens or twenties in good health. This chain's CDR3 is CASSLGEGGYTF.